This T cell receptor (beta chain) was recovered during a study of blood T cell repertoires in COVID-19. Original processing notes: Reference gene primers were amplified, and this amplification served to estimate nucleated cell counts. The protocol was immunoSEQ multiplex PCR, while the TCRdb copy is restricted to in-frame clones and leaves out a portion. The V and J calls and clone size come from that table; D and trimming were worked out from the DNA. The table shows about 250,000 clones, with around 89% occurring only once. Individuals drawn from 24 US areas were roughly 18 to 89 years old. Assignment of participants to cohorts was predicated upon participant-reported clinical history. Two negative PCRs, clearance, or symptom resolution characterized the recovered Cohort 3 donors. CDR3 size: 13 residues. V lost 4 bases and J 1 base, leaving 7 bases between the germline ends. Germline CDR1 KGHSH, CDR2 LQKENI.

The receptor was isolated from a woman between 50 and 59 years old who had recovered from COVID-19. J is TRBJ1-1 and V is TRBV18; D is uncertain. Specimen: PBMCs or T cells enriched from blood (not recorded which). The CDR3 DNA reads TGTGCCAGCTCACAGCAGCGGAACACTGAAGCTTTCTTT. As protein: CASSQQRNTEAFF.